The following is a T cell receptor (beta chain) sequence with its context. The data derive from a study of cytomegalovirus exposure and HLA in healthy donors. 13 Jbeta primers and 60 Vbeta primers were used for the PCR. Measured with immunoSEQ multiplex PCR; TCRdb has only the in-frame clones, and not every one. The table shows 150,000 to 200,000 clones, with around three quarters occurring only once. CDR1 and CDR2 from the germline V gene are SNHLY and FYNNEI. This CDR3 has 15 amino acids. This TCR was sampled from a woman between 45 and 60 years old in good health and CMV-seronegative. The material sequenced was PBMCs. J is TRBJ2-5 and V is TRBV2; perhaps TRBD2 as D (7 bases). The DNA end is a closer match to TRBJ2-7, so the J assignment may be wrong. The CDR3 sequence: CASSEQRGGVHEQYF. The CDR3 bases are TGTGCCAGCAGTGAACAGAGGGGGGGCGTCCACGAGCAGTACTTC.